The next 23 T cell receptor beta chains were all read from a single sample in a study of shared clonotypes between healthy human individuals. CD45RO negativity and positive selection for CCR7 defined naive CD8 cells, a population that excluded terminally differentiated effector memory CD45RA+ cells. Clones were read by immunoSEQ multiplex PCR, and TCRdb kept only the in-frame ones, dropping some. The data show about 700,000 clones, around 90% seen once. Sequencing was performed on naive CD8+ T cells sorted from blood. These receptors originate from a man younger than 45 in good health.

Regarding this clone: Germline and junction disagree at one end, which may indicate a read error. The chain couples TRBV7-7 to TRBJ1-3; 7 nucleotides agree with TRBD1. The CDR3 totals 13 residues. Looked up from germline, CDR1 is SSHAT and CDR2 is FNYEAQ (reference sequence). The CDR3 DNA reads TGTGCTAGCAGCCAGGGGGCTGGAAACACCATATATTTT. Translating gives CASSQGAGNTIYF.

For this clone: Other DNA sequences of this sample code for an identical CDR3. CDR3 nucleotide sequence: TGTGCCAGCAGCGGTACAGGGGGCTACGAGCAGTACTTC. Its translation is CASSGTGGYEQYF. V and J are TRBV7-9 and TRBJ2-7; 8 bases agree with TRBD1. This CDR3 region has 13 residues. Germline values: CDR1 SEHNR, CDR2 FQNEAQ (reference sequence). Trimming cost V 5 bases and J 3 bases; bases outside gene matches: 3. The complete variable domain, with remaining parts taken from reference TRBV7-9 and TRBJ2-7, reads DTGVSQNPRHKITKRGQNVTFRCDPISEHNRLYWYRQTLGQGPEFLTYFQNEAQLEKSRLLSDRFSAERPKGSFSTLEIQRTEQGDSAMYLCASSGTGGYEQYFGPGTRLTVT.

The gene calls are TRBV6-4 and TRBJ2-1; possibly TRBD1 for D (6 bases). CDR3 length: 16 residues. V gave up 2 bases and J gave up 0 bases, with 11 bases separating them. Germline V gene sequence: CDR1 MRHNA, CDR2 SNTAGT. The CDR3 region is CASSDRGGSSYNEQFF. The CDR3 DNA reads as TGTGCCAGCAGTGACCGAGGGGGAAGCTCCTACAATGAGCAGTTCTTC.

The J gene is TRBJ2-4, the V gene TRBV6-1; 10 bases are a match to TRBD1. The CDR3 length is 15 residues. Germline V lookup: CDR1 MNHNS, CDR2 SASEGT. V dropped 6 bases and J dropped 4; count of bases not matched to a gene: 6. CDR3 bases: TGTGCCAGCAGACTAAGGGACAGGGGTAAAAACATTCAGTACTTC. This sequence encodes CASRLRDRGKNIQYF.

This chain connects TRBV6-1 to TRBJ2-2; D perhaps matches TRBD1 (6 bases). V was shortened by 3 bases and J by 0 bases, with 11 bases between the two germline ends. Germline CDR1 reads MNHNS; CDR2 reads SASEGT. This CDR3 is 16 amino acids long. CDR3 DNA sequence: TGTGCCAGCAGTGACCCGGGACACCCGAACACCGGGGAGCTGTTTTTT. This gives the protein CASSDPGHPNTGELFF.

The chain joins TRBV5-1 to TRBJ2-7; a possible D gene is TRBD2 (5 bases). The CDR3 loop spans 13 amino acids. Germline CDR1 reads SGHRS; CDR2 reads YFSETQ. Trimming took off 6 bases at V and 4 bases at J, with 14 bases between the two ends. The CDR3 loop reads CASNPSSGYEQYF. In DNA form, the CDR3 reads TGCGCCAGCAACCCGTCGTCGGGGTACGAGCAGTACTTC.

In DNA form, the CDR3 reads TGTGCCAGCAGTCTTGGGGCCACTGAAGCTTTCTTT. Residues: CASSLGATEAFF. V gene TRBV2 combines with J gene TRBJ1-1; D is perhaps TRBD1 (5 bases). The CDR3 sequence is 12 residues long. Germline values: CDR1 SNHLY, CDR2 FYNNEI. V dropped 5 bases and J dropped 4 bases, with 8 bases sitting between them.

The chain carries TRBV5-1 and TRBJ2-1; 12 bases align to TRBD2. This CDR3 contains 17 residues. The ends lost 0 bases at V and 8 bases at J; junction bases unmatched: 9. Looked up from germline, CDR1 is SGHRS and CDR2 is YFSETQ. CDR3 DNA sequence: TGCGCCAGCAGCTTGGCGACTAGCGGGAGATTGGAGGATGAGCAGTTCTTC. The encoded protein is CASSLATSGRLEDEQFF.

As to this clone: An end of the junction differs from the germline gene, which may be a read error. The CDR3 sequence is CASSSRTGLVSTGELFF. The CDR3 region has the DNA TGTGCTAGCAGCTCACGTACAGGACTAGTGAGCACCGGGGAGCTGTTTTTT. The V call is TRBV7-7, the J call TRBJ2-2; 7 bases fit TRBD2. CDR3 length: 17 residues. Germline V gives CDR1 SSHAT, CDR2 FNYEAQ (reference sequence).

The V and J genes are TRBV15 and TRBJ2-7; D may be TRBD2 (6 bases). The V gene lost 4 bases and the J gene lost 5 bases, with 12 bases spanning the gap. Germline-derived CDR1 and CDR2 are LNHNV and YYDKDF (reference sequence). The CDR3 runs 13 residues. In nucleotides, the CDR3 is TGTGCCACCAGCAAAGAAGGGGAGGACGAGCAGTACTTC. It translates to CATSKEGEDEQYF. Combining the CDR3 with reference TRBV15 and TRBJ2-7 gives the whole variable domain DAMVIQNPRYQVTQFGKPVTLSCSQTLNHNVMYWYQQKSSQAPKLLFHYYDKDFNNEADTPDNFQSRRPNTSFCFLDIRSPGLGDTAMYLCATSKEGEDEQYFGPGTRLTVT.

This chain connects TRBV5-4 to TRBJ2-2, with 8 bases aligning to TRBD2. V dropped 7 bases and J dropped 2; count of bases not matched to a gene: 7. The CDR3 consists of 15 residues. The germline CDR1 and CDR2 sequences are SGHNT and YYREEE (reference sequence). This CDR3 is CASALVAGNTGELFF. Written as DNA, the CDR3 is TGTGCCAGCGCCCTTGTAGCGGGAAACACCGGGGAGCTGTTTTTT.

This clone has more than one count but fewer than ten. The chain links TRBV9 to TRBJ2-7; D is uncertain. CDR1 is SGDLS and CDR2 is YYNGEE in the germline V gene. The CDR3 loop spans 15 amino acids. Trimming shortened V by 3 bases and J by 0 bases, and 13 bases separated the two germline ends. The chain's CDR3 is CASSASYGNSYEQYF. The CDR3 DNA is TGTGCCAGCAGCGCTTCCTATGGGAACTCCTACGAGCAGTACTTC. Using reference TRBV9 and TRBJ2-7 for the parts outside the CDR3, the full variable domain is DSGVTQTPKHLITATGQRVTLRCSPRSGDLSVYWYQQSLDQGLQFLIQYYNGEERAKGNILERFSAQQFPDLHSELNLSSLELGDSALYFCASSASYGNSYEQYFGPGTRLTVT.

A single count supports this clone. The rearrangement links TRBV2 to TRBJ1-1; 8 positions match TRBD1. Germline V gene data show CDR1 as SNHLY and CDR2 as FYNNEI. Trimming at V came to 6 bases and at J to 8 bases, leaving 5 bases not matched to a gene. The CDR3 length is 12 residues. The CDR3 DNA reads TGTGCCAGCAGACGCAGGGGGCTAGAAGCTTTCTTT. Residues: CASRRRGLEAFF.

The chain uses TRBV2 and TRBJ2-3; 7 nucleotides align to TRBD2. The V and J ends lost 5 bases and 4 bases, in that order; junction bases with no gene match: 15. The CDR3 is made up of 17 amino acids. Germline V gene sequence: CDR1 SNHLY, CDR2 FYNNEI. CDR3 nucleotides: TGTGCCAGCAGTTCGGAGCGGGACGGTTCGGTCGCAGATACGCAGTATTTT. Translated: CASSSERDGSVADTQYF.

V gene TRBV2 combines with J gene TRBJ2-5; weak D call: TRBD1 (5 bases). V was pared by 7 bases and J by 2 bases, with 5 bases between. This CDR3 comprises 11 residues. Per the germline V gene, CDR1 is SNHLY and CDR2 is FYNNEI. The CDR3 loop is CASNRQETQYF. In DNA form, the CDR3 reads TGTGCCAGCAACAGGCAAGAGACCCAGTACTTC.

The rearrangement links TRBV27 to TRBJ2-3, with TRBD2 matching 8 bases. This CDR3 has 14 residues. Germline CDR1 and CDR2: MNHEY and SMNVEV (reference sequence). The ends lost 5 bases at V and 2 bases at J; junction bases unmatched: 3. For the CDR3, the DNA is TGTGCCAGCAGTCGGACTAGCCACACAGATACGCAGTATTTT. It is translated as CASSRTSHTDTQYF.

About this clone: Given a far larger clone just one base away, this is likely a sequencing read error. The chain couples TRBV15 to TRBJ2-1; weak D call: TRBD2 (5 bases). CDR3 length equals 16 residues. From germline, CDR1 is LNHNV and CDR2 YYDKDF (reference sequence). V gave up 3 bases and J gave up 0 bases, with 12 bases separating them. CDR3 nucleotides: TGTGCCACCAGCAGCGGAGAAGGAGGCTCCTACAATGAGCAGTTCTTC. As protein: CATSSGEGGSYNEQFF.

This chain links TRBV9 with TRBJ1-2; a weak D match, TRBD1 (6 bases). The CDR3 runs 12 residues. Trimming left V 6 bases short and J 6 bases short, with 12 bases between. The V gene's germline CDR1 is SGDLS and CDR2 YYNGEE. The CDR3, as DNA: TGTGCCAGCACCGGGGGGCCCCATGGCTACACCTTC. Its protein is CASTGGPHGYTF.

The gene calls are TRBV7-6 and TRBJ2-3; 9 nucleotides agree with TRBD2. The germline V gene encodes CDR1 SGHVS and CDR2 FNYEAQ. The CDR3 spans 15 residues. After removal of 2 bases from V and 4 bases from J, the junction contained 4 bases not matched to a gene. This chain's CDR3 is CASSLISGRSDTQYF. In nucleotides, the CDR3 is TGTGCCAGCAGCTTAATCAGCGGGAGGTCAGATACGCAGTATTTT. The full variable domain, completed using reference TRBV7-6 and TRBJ2-3, is GAGVSQSPRYKVTKRGQDVALRCDPISGHVSLYWYRQALGQGPEFLTYFNYEAQQDKSGLPNDRFSAERPEGSISTLTIQRTEQRDSAMYRCASSLISGRSDTQYFGPGTRLTVL.

V and J are TRBV25-1 and TRBJ2-6, with a weak D call TRBD1 (5 bases). The CDR3 loop spans 16 amino acids. Deletions cut 4 bases from V and 1 base from J, with 11 bases between. Germline CDR1 reads MGHDK; CDR2 reads SYGVNS. The CDR3 loop is CASSGQRQSGANVLTF. CDR3 DNA: TGTGCCAGCAGTGGACAGAGACAATCTGGGGCCAACGTCCTGACTTTC.

This clone was found a few times. The V call is TRBV10-1, the J call TRBJ2-7; D unresolved. The CDR3 covers 12 residues. V was shortened by 3 bases and J by 5 bases, with 8 bases between the two germline ends. The germline gives CDR1 WNHNN, CDR2 SYGVQD (reference sequence). Written as DNA, the CDR3 is TGCGCCAGCAGTGAAGGGTTCGACGAGCAGTACTTC. This encodes CASSEGFDEQYF.

V is TRBV5-8 and J is TRBJ2-1; D is undetermined. Germline V gene sequence: CDR1 SGHTS, CDR2 YDEGEE. Deletions cut 5 bases from V and 4 bases from J, with 7 bases between. The CDR3 length is 12 residues. As DNA, the CDR3 is TGTGCCAGCAGTGACGGGTACAATGAGCAGTTCTTC. Protein product: CASSDGYNEQFF.

The rearrangement uses TRBV9 and TRBJ2-7; 9 bases match TRBD2. The CDR3 runs 16 residues. Looked up from germline, CDR1 is SGDLS and CDR2 is YYNGEE. V was pared by 4 bases and J by 2 bases, with 10 bases of the junction left unmatched. The CDR3 coding sequence is TGTGCCAGCAGCCCTCTCTCGGCGGGAGGGCCCTACGAGCAGTACTTC. Translation gives CASSPLSAGGPYEQYF.